The sample holds many counts of the clone carrying this TCR beta chain. Attached unique molecular identifiers marked individual cDNA molecules. TCRdb redid the calling of the 5' RACE reads with MiXCR, one entry per CDR3 protein. The sample consists of tens of thousands of distinct CDR3 sequences, roughly an eighth of them appearing once. The V gene's germline CDR1 is MNHEY and CDR2 SVGEGT. The CDR3 consists of 15 residues. This entry is derived from a study of early T cells in non-severe SARS-CoV-2 infection. About the research overall: Sequencing of unsorted whole blood was done on bulk RNA, leaving chains unpaired.

This sequence originates from an adult who was a healthcare worker with PCR-confirmed SARS-CoV-2 infection or an uninfected control (not recorded which). The sequenced sample was whole blood. The chain has TRBV6-2 or TRBV6-3 and TRBJ2-3; D uncertain. The CDR3 reads CATSSGVAGTDTQYF. The CDR3 DNA reads as TGTGCTACCTCCTCCGGAGTAGCTGGCACAGATACGCAGTATTTT.